These 27 T cell receptor beta chains share one sample of origin, sequenced in a study of shared clonotypes between healthy human individuals. Assay: immunoSEQ multiplex PCR; the TCRdb copy retains only in-frame clones and omits some. Of nearly 2 million clones in the sample, over 85% were seen once. Naive CD8 cells lacked CD45RO and underwent positive selection for CCR7, leaving out terminally differentiated effector memory CD45RA+ cells. Source material: naive CD8+ T cells sorted from blood. Receptors originate from a man between 18 and 35 years old in good health.

A note on this clone: Distinct nucleotide sequences in the sample also encode this CDR3. The J gene is TRBJ1-1, the V gene TRBV29-1, with D perhaps matching TRBD1 (6 bases). The CDR3 is made up of 12 amino acids. Germline lookup yields CDR1 SQVTM and CDR2 ANQGSEA. V lost 6 bases to trimming and J lost 1 base, with 9 bases between them. CDR3 sequence (DNA): TGCAGCGTCGCGGGACAGAACACTGAAGCTTTCTTT. This sequence encodes CSVAGQNTEAFF.

The chain has TRBV10-1 and TRBJ2-3, with D possibly matching TRBD2 (6 bases). The CDR3 has 14 amino acids. V was cut by 2 bases and J by 12 bases, with 18 bases left in between. The germline CDR1 and CDR2 sequences are WNHNN and SYGVQD (reference sequence). The chain's CDR3 is CASSEGGPSVFQYF. The CDR3 coding sequence is TGCGCCAGCAGTGAGGGAGGGCCCTCGGTGTTCCAGTATTTT.

The chain is built from TRBV2 and TRBJ2-2; the match to TRBD1 covers 7 bases. J was trimmed by 0 bases and V by 4 bases; bases with no gene match: 5. Germline V gene data show CDR1 as SNHLY and CDR2 as FYNNEI. The CDR3 sequence is 16 residues long. CDR3 sequence (DNA): TGTGCCAGCAGTGTCGGGACAGAGACGAACACCGGGGAGCTGTTTTTT. Amino acids: CASSVGTETNTGELFF.

The CDR3: CASMMGSSYNEQFF. CDR3 sequence (DNA): TGTGCCAGCATGATGGGCTCCTCCTACAATGAGCAGTTCTTC. The chain recombines TRBV7-8 with TRBJ2-1; D is ambiguous. The germline V gene has CDR1 SGHVS and CDR2 FQNEAQ. The germline V and J ends were trimmed by 7 bases and 0 bases, with 10 bases remaining between them. The CDR3 loop spans 14 amino acids.

The genes are TRBV27 and TRBJ2-1; 8 bases match TRBD2. V was clipped by 2 bases and J by 6 bases; unmatched bases: 6. Germline V gene lookup returns CDR1 MNHEY and CDR2 SMNVEV (reference sequence). The CDR3 is 15 residues long. The CDR3 here is CASSLEREPGNEQFF. In DNA, the CDR3 is TGTGCCAGCAGTTTAGAGCGGGAGCCAGGCAATGAGCAGTTCTTC.

For this clone: Other DNA sequences within the sample encode an identical CDR3. V is TRBV19 and J is TRBJ2-7; 10 bases map to TRBD2. V shed 5 bases and J 4 bases; nucleotides not matched to a gene: 5. The CDR3 covers 14 residues. Germline CDR1 LNHDA, CDR2 SQIVND (reference sequence). CDR3 nucleotide sequence: TGTGCCAGTAGTCCCGGACTAGCGGAGTACGAGCAGTACTTC. Translating gives CASSPGLAEYEQYF.

This clone appeared a single time. The chain couples TRBV4-1 to TRBJ2-7; TRBD1 aligns across 11 bases. Germline V CDR1 and CDR2: MGHRA, YSYEKL. This CDR3 contains 15 residues. V dropped 4 bases and J dropped 3; count of bases not matched to a gene: 5. The CDR3 spells CASSPGTGGDYEQYF. The CDR3 DNA reads as TGCGCCAGCAGCCCTGGGACAGGGGGGGACTACGAGCAGTACTTC.

The gene calls are TRBV13 and TRBJ2-5, with a weak D call TRBD1 (6 bases). This CDR3 has 14 amino acids. Germline CDR1 reads PRHDT; CDR2 reads FYEKMQ (reference sequence). V lost 3 bases, J lost 5 bases, and 13 bases lay in between. The CDR3 DNA follows: TGTGCCAGCAGCTTTGGGGACATGGAGGAGACCCAGTACTTC. It codes for CASSFGDMEETQYF.

The chain links TRBV4-1 to TRBJ2-1; 14 positions agree with TRBD2. V lost 4 bases and J lost 5; bases outside the gene matches: 10. Germline V gene lookup returns CDR1 MGHRA and CDR2 YSYEKL. This CDR3 spans 18 amino acids. The CDR3 region is CASSPGLAGGVFDNEQFF. The CDR3 DNA is TGCGCCAGCAGCCCAGGACTAGCGGGAGGAGTGTTTGACAATGAGCAGTTCTTC.

This sequence joins TRBV2 and TRBJ1-2; D unresolved. The CDR3 contains 13 residues. V was cut by 1 base and J by 2 bases, with 5 bases left in between. Germline V gene lookup returns CDR1 SNHLY and CDR2 FYNNEI. Written as DNA, the CDR3 is TGTGCCAGCAGTGAAGTTGTGAACTATGGCTACACCTTC. Amino acids: CASSEVVNYGYTF.

The J gene is TRBJ1-5, the V gene TRBV11-2, with 10 bases that match TRBD1. The germline gives CDR1 SGHAT, CDR2 FQNNGV. V gave up 3 bases and J gave up 2 bases; unmatched junction bases: 1. The CDR3 extends over 15 amino acids. Written as DNA, the CDR3 is TGTGCCAGCAGCTTTGGGACAGGGGGCAATCAGCCCCAGCATTTT. Its protein product is CASSFGTGGNQPQHF.

The J gene is TRBJ2-1, the V gene TRBV2; 10 positions agree with TRBD1. The CDR3 contains 14 residues. Germline V gene data show CDR1 as SNHLY and CDR2 as FYNNEI. V lost 4 bases, J lost 5 bases, and 2 bases stayed unmatched. The CDR3 DNA follows: TGTGCCAGCAGTGGGACAGGGGGTAACAATGAGCAGTTCTTC. Protein product: CASSGTGGNNEQFF.

V usage is TRBV27 and J usage is TRBJ1-5; D call uncertain. V was pared by 6 bases and J by 0 bases, with 9 bases between. CDR3 length: 14 residues. Germline V gene lookup returns CDR1 MNHEY and CDR2 SMNVEV (reference sequence). CDR3 in DNA: TGTGCCAGCAGGGGAGTTAATAGCAATCAGCCCCAGCATTTT. Translated, it gives CASRGVNSNQPQHF.

The chain employs TRBV7-9 and TRBJ2-6, with 9 positions matching TRBD1. The germline V gene has CDR1 SEHNR and CDR2 FQNEAQ (reference sequence). This CDR3 comprises 18 residues. Losses at the gene ends were 4 bases for V and 2 bases for J; bases not matched to a gene: 9. The CDR3 bases are TGTGCCAGCAGCTCTCAATTGGGACAGGGAACTGGGGCCAACGTCCTGACTTTC. Translated: CASSSQLGQGTGANVLTF.

This clone has a handful of counts. The same CDR3 can be traced to other DNA sequences in this sample. The chain combines TRBV6-5 with TRBJ1-2; D remains unclear. The germline V gene has CDR1 MNHEY and CDR2 SVGAGI. The CDR3 is made up of 12 amino acids. V lost 2 bases, J lost 8 bases, and 9 bases lay in between. Written as DNA, the CDR3 is TGTGCCAGCAGTTACAATGGTGGGGGCTACACCTTC. Its protein product is CASSYNGGGYTF.

The CDR3 sequence: CSVWGTGGDAKNIQYF. CDR3 DNA: TGCAGCGTTTGGGGGACAGGGGGCGATGCCAAAAACATTCAGTACTTC. The J gene is TRBJ2-4, the V gene TRBV29-1, with 12 bases that match TRBD1. The J segment lost 1 base and the V segment lost 5 bases, leaving 6 bases of the junction unmatched. CDR1 and CDR2 from the germline V gene are SQVTM and ANQGSEA. The length of the CDR3 is 16 residues.

V and J are TRBV7-6 and TRBJ2-3; TRBD2 aligns across 10 bases. The J segment lost 6 bases and the V segment lost 5 bases, leaving 8 bases of the junction unmatched. The CDR3 has 15 residues. Looked up from germline, CDR1 is SGHVS and CDR2 is FNYEAQ. CDR3 DNA sequence: TGTGCCAGCAGCCACTTTAGCGGGGGGCGGGATACGCAGTATTTT. Translating it yields CASSHFSGGRDTQYF.

The genes are TRBV10-2 and TRBJ2-1, with D possibly being TRBD1 or TRBD2 (5 bases each). V lost 7 bases, J lost 5 bases, and 12 bases lay in between. This CDR3 contains 13 residues. Germline V gene lookup returns CDR1 WSHSY and CDR2 SAAADI. CDR3 coding DNA: TGCGCCAGCACCTGGGGACCAGACAATGAGCAGTTCTTC. Translating gives CASTWGPDNEQFF.

Regarding this clone: The sample has other DNA sequences that encode this CDR3 too. The chain couples TRBV27 to TRBJ1-1; no clear D. This CDR3 has 12 amino acids. CDR1 is MNHEY, CDR2 SMNVEV, per germline (reference sequence). The V end lost 5 bases, the J end lost 4 bases, and 8 bases lay between the germline ends. CDR3: CASSGWGTEAFF. In DNA form, the CDR3 reads TGTGCCAGCAGTGGATGGGGCACTGAAGCTTTCTTT.

The CDR3 reads CASSQLDLHEQYF. The CDR3 bases are TGTGCCAGCAGCCAATTGGACCTCCACGAGCAGTACTTC. V is TRBV4-2 and J is TRBJ2-7; no firm D call. V dropped 2 bases and J dropped 5 bases, with 10 bases sitting between them. Germline assignment: CDR1 LGHNA and CDR2 YNFKEQ. This CDR3 is built from 13 residues.

V and J are TRBV2 and TRBJ2-3, with TRBD1 matching 10 bases. Near its end, the DNA agrees better with TRBJ1-5, so the J call may be wrong. In germline, CDR1 is SNHLY, CDR2 FYNNEI. This CDR3 is 16 amino acids long. CDR3 coding DNA: TGTGCCAGCAGTGTGTTAGACAGGGGGCAAACAGATACGCAGCATTTT. Translation: CASSVLDRGQTDTQHF.

On this clone itself: This CDR3 is also generated by other DNA sequences in the sample. The chain employs TRBV9 and TRBJ2-5; 9 bases agree with TRBD2. The V gene's germline CDR1 is SGDLS and CDR2 YYNGEE. V dropped 0 bases and J dropped 4; count of bases not matched to a gene: 4. This CDR3 contains 15 residues. Here the CDR3 reads CASSVGGGGGETQYF. CDR3 coding DNA: TGTGCCAGCAGCGTAGGAGGCGGGGGGGGAGAGACCCAGTACTTC.

The DNA of the CDR3 is TGCGCCAGCAGCCAAGAGCCCCTGGGCACTGAAGCTTTCTTT. This sequence encodes CASSQEPLGTEAFF. V and J are TRBV4-1 and TRBJ1-1; no reliable D call. Trimming stripped 0 bases from V and 4 bases from J, with 9 bases between. Germline CDR1 reads MGHRA; CDR2 reads YSYEKL. The CDR3 is 14 residues long.

This chain joins TRBV6-5 and TRBJ1-1, with D unresolved. V was trimmed by 0 bases and J by 1 base, leaving 12 bases between them. The CDR3 has 16 amino acids. Germline assignment: CDR1 MNHEY and CDR2 SVGAGI. The CDR3 nucleotides are TGTGCCAGCAGTTACTCTTTCGGGCAGGCGAACACTGAAGCTTTCTTT. Protein sequence: CASSYSFGQANTEAFF.

The CDR3 loop reads CASSIPDWNYGYTF. The CDR3 region has the DNA TGTGCCAGTAGTATACCTGACTGGAACTATGGCTACACCTTC. The chain combines TRBV19 with TRBJ1-2; D is unresolved. The CDR3 spans 14 residues. Germline values: CDR1 LNHDA, CDR2 SQIVND (reference sequence). Trimming cost V 2 bases and J 2 bases, with 9 bases left between them.

The genes are TRBV11-2 and TRBJ1-5; 10 nucleotides align to TRBD1. Trimming cost V 4 bases and J 3 bases; bases outside gene matches: 3. The CDR3 contains 15 residues. Per the germline V gene, CDR1 is SGHAT and CDR2 is FQNNGV. CDR3 sequence: CASSSGQGINQPQHF. The CDR3 bases are TGTGCCAGCAGCTCGGGACAGGGGATCAATCAGCCCCAGCATTTT.

A single count supports this clone. The CDR3 DNA follows: TGTGCCAGCAGTGTTCTAGCGGGAAGCACAGATACGCAGTATTTT. It yields the protein CASSVLAGSTDTQYF. This chain uses TRBV27 with TRBJ2-3; 9 bases are shared with TRBD2. CDR3 length: 15 residues. CDR1 is MNHEY, CDR2 SMNVEV, per germline (reference sequence). The V segment lost 5 bases and the J segment 0 bases; nucleotides outside the gene matches: 3.